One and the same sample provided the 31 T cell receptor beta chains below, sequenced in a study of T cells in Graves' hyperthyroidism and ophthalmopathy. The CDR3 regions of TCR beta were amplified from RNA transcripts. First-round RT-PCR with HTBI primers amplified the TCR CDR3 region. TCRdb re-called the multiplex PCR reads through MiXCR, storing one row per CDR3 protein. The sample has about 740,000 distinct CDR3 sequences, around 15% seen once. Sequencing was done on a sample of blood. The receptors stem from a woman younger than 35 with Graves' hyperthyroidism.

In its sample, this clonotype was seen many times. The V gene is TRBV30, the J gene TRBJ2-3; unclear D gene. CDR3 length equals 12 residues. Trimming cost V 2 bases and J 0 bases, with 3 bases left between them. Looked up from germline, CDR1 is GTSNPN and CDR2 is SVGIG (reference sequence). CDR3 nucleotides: TGTGCCTGGAGTTTTAGCACAGATACGCAGTATTTT. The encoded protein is CAWSFSTDTQYF.

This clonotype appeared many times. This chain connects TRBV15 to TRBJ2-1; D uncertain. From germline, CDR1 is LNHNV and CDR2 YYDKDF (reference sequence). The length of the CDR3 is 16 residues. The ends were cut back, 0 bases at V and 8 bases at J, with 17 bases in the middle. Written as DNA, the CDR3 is TGTGCCACCAGCAGAGATTACAGCAGTCCCCTCCATGAGCAGTTCTTC. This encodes CATSRDYSSPLHEQFF.

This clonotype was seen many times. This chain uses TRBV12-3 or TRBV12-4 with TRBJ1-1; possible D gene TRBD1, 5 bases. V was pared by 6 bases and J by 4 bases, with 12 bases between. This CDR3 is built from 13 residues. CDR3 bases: TGTGCCAGCAGCGGAGGTGGGGGCACTGAAGCTTTCTTT. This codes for CASSGGGGTEAFF.

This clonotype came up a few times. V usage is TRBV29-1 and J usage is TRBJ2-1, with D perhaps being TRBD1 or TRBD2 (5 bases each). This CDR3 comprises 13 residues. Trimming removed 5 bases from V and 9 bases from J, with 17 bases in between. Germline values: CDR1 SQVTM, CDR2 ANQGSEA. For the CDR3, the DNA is TGCAGCGTTCGTCCTCTCCTGGGGACTGAGCAGTTCTTC. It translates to CSVRPLLGTEQFF.

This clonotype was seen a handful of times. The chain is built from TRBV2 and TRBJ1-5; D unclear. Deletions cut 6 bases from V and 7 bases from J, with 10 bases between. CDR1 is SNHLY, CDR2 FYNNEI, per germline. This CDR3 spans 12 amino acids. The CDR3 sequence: CASRAVSQPQHF. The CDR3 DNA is TGTGCCAGCAGGGCAGTTAGCCAGCCCCAGCATTTT.

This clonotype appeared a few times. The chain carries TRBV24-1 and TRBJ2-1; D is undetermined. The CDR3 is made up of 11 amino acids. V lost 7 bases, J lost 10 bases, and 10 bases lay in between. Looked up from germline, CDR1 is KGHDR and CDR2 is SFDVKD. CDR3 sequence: CATRDGPEQFF. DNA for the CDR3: TGTGCCACCAGAGACGGGCCCGAGCAGTTCTTC.

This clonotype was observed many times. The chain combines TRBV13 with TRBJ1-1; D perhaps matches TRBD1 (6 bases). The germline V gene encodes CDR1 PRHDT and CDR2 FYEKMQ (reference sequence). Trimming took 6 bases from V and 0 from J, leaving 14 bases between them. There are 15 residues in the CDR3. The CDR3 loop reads CASRSRGTMNTEAFF. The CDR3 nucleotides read TGTGCCAGCAGATCACGCGGGACAATGAACACTGAAGCTTTCTTT.

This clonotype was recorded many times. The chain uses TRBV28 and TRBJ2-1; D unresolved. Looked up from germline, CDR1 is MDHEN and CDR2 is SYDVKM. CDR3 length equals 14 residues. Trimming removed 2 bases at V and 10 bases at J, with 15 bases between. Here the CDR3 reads CASSLPPRVQEQFF. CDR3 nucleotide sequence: TGTGCCAGCAGTTTACCGCCTAGAGTCCAAGAGCAGTTCTTC. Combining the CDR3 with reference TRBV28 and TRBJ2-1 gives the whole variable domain DVKVTQSSRYLVKRTGEKVFLECVQDMDHENMFWYRQDPGLGLRLIYFSYDVKMKEKGDIPEGYSVSREKKERFSLILESASTNQTSMYLCASSLPPRVQEQFFGPGTRLTVL.

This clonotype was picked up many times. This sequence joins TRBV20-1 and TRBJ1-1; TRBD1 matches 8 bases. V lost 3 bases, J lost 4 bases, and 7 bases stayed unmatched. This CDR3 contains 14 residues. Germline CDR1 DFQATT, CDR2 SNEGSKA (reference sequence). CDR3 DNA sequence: TGCAGTGCTAGGGACCTGGACAGGGTCACTGAAGCTTTCTTT. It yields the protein CSARDLDRVTEAFF.

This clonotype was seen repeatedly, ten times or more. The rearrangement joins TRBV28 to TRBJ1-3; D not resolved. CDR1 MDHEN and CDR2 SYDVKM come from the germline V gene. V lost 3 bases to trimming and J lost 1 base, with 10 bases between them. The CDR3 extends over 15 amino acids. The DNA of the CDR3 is TGTGCCAGCAGTTTGTCCGGTTTATCTGGAAACACCATATATTTT. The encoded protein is CASSLSGLSGNTIYF.

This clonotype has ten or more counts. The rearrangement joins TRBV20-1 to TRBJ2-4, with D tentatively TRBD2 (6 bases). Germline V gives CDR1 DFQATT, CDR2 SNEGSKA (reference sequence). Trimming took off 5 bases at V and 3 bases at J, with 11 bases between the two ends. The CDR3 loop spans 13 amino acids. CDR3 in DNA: TGCAGTGCTGGGGCGGGGAGCAAAAACATTCAGTACTTC. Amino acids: CSAGAGSKNIQYF.

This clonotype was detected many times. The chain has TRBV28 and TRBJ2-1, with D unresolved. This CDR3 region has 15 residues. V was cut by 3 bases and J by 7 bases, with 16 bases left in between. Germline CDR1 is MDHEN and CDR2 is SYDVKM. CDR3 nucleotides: TGTGCCAGCAGTTTTGGAAGGAGCTTAGGGAATGAGCAGTTCTTC. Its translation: CASSFGRSLGNEQFF.

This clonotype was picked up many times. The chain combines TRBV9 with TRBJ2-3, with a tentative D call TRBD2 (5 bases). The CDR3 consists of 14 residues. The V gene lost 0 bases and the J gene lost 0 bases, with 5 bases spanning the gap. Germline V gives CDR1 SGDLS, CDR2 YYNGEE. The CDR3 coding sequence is TGTGCCAGCAGCGTAGGCGGGAGCACAGATACGCAGTATTTT. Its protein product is CASSVGGSTDTQYF.

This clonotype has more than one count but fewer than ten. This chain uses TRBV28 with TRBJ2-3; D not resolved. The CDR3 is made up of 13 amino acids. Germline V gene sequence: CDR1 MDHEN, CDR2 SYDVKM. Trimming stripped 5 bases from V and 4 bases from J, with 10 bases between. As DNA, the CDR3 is TGTGCCAGCAGTACCCCCCCCGCAGATACGCAGTATTTT. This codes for CASSTPPADTQYF.

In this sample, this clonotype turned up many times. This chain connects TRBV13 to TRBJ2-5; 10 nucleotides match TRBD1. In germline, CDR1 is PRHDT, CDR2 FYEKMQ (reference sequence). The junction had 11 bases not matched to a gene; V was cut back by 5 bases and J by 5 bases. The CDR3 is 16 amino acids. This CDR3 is CASSLTGTGVTETQYF. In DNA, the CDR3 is TGTGCCAGCAGCCTAACCGGGACAGGGGTCACGGAGACCCAGTACTTC. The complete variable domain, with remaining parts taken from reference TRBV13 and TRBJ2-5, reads AAGVIQSPRHLIKEKRETATLKCYPIPRHDTVYWYQQGPGQDPQFLISFYEKMQSDKGSIPDRFSAQQFSDYHSELNMSSLELGDSALYFCASSLTGTGVTETQYFGPGTRLLVL.

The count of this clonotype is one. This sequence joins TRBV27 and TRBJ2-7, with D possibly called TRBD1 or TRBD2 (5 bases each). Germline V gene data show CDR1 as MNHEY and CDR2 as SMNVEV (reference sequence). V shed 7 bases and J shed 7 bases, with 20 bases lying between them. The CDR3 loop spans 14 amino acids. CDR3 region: CASTSSGTGKEQYF. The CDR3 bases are TGTGCCAGCACCTCTAGTGGGACCGGGAAAGAGCAGTACTTC.

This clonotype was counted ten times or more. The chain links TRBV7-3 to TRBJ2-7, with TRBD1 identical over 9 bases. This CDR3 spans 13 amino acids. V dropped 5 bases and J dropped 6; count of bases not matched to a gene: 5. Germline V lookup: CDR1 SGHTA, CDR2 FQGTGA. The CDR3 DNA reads TGTGCCAGCAGCAGGGACAGGGCCTCCGAGCAGTACTTC. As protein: CASSRDRASEQYF.

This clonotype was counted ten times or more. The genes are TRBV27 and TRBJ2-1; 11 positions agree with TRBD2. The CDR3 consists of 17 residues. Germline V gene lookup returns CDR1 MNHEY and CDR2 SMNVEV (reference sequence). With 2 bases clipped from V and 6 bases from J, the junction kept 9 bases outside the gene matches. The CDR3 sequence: CASSLVVGTSGANEQFF. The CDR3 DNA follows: TGTGCCAGCAGTTTAGTTGTTGGGACTAGCGGAGCCAATGAGCAGTTCTTC.

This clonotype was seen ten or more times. CDR3 nucleotides: TGCAGTGCTAGAAGGACTAGCGGGAGTAAGGAGACCCAGTACTTC. It codes for CSARRTSGSKETQYF. The chain recombines TRBV20-1 with TRBJ2-5; 13 nucleotides line up with TRBD2. With 2 bases clipped from V and 5 bases from J, the junction kept 5 bases outside the gene matches. Per germline, CDR1 DFQATT and CDR2 SNEGSKA (reference sequence). The CDR3 length is 15 residues.

CDR3 region: CATSSAGTSGNTIYF. For the CDR3, the DNA is TGTGCCACCAGCAGTGCCGGGACCTCTGGAAACACCATATATTTT. This chain links TRBV15 with TRBJ1-3; possibly TRBD1 for D (5 bases). Per the germline V gene, CDR1 is LNHNV and CDR2 is YYDKDF (reference sequence). V shed 3 bases and J shed 0 bases, with 9 bases lying between them. This CDR3 spans 15 amino acids.

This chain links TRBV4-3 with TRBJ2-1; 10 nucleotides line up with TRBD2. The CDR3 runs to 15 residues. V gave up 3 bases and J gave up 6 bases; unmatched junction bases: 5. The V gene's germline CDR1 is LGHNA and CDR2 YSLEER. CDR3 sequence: CASSHIAGGSNEQFF. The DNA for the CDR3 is TGCGCCAGCAGCCACATAGCGGGAGGTAGCAATGAGCAGTTCTTC.

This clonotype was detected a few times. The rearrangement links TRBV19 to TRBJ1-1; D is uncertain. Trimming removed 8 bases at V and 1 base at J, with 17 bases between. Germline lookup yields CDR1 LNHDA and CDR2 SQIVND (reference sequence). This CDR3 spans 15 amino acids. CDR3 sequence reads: CASSGILWGNTEAFF. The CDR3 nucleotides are TGTGCCAGTTCCGGAATTTTATGGGGGAACACTGAAGCTTTCTTT.

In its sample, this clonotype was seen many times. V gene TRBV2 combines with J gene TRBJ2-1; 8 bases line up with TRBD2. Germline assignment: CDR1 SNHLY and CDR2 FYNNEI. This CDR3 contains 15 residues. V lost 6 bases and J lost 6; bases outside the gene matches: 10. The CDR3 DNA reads TGTGCCAGCAGATACGGGAGGGCCTATAGCAATGAGCAGTTCTTC. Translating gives CASRYGRAYSNEQFF. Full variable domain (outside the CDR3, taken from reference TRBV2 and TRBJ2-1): EPEVTQTPSHQVTQMGQEVILRCVPISNHLYFYWYRQILGQKVEFLVSFYNNEISEKSEIFDDQFSVERPDGSNFTLKIRSTKLEDSAMYFCASRYGRAYSNEQFFGPGTRLTVL.

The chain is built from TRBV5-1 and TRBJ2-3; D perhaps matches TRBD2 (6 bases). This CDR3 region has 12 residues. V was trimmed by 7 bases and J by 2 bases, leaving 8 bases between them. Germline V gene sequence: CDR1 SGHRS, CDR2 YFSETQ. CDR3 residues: CASGGATDTQYF. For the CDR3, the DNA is TGCGCCAGCGGAGGGGCCACAGATACGCAGTATTTT.

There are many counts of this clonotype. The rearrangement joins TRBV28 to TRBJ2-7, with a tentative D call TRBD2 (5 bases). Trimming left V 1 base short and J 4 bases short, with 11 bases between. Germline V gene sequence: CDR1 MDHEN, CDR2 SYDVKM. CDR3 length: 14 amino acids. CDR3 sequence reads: CASSLSATGYEQYF. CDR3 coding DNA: TGTGCCAGCAGTTTATCGGCAACGGGGTACGAGCAGTACTTC.

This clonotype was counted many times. The CDR3 sequence is CASSLDNRAAFF. The CDR3 coding sequence is TGTGCCAGCAGCTTAGATAACAGGGCCGCTTTCTTT. This sequence joins TRBV11-3 and TRBJ1-1; TRBD1 might be the D (6 bases). Germline CDR1 is SGHNT and CDR2 is YENEEA. V gave up 0 bases and J gave up 11 bases, with 10 bases separating them. This CDR3 spans 12 amino acids.

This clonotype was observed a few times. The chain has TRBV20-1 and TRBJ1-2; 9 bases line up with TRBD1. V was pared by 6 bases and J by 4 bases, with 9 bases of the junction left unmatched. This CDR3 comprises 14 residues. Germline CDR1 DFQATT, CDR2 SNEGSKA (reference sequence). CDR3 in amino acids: CSATTGGGIYGYTF. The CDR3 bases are TGCAGTGCCACAACAGGGGGCGGCATCTATGGCTACACCTTC.

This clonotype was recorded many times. CDR3 region: CASSFWDNEQFF. The CDR3 region has the DNA TGTGCCAGCAGTTTCTGGGACAATGAGCAGTTCTTC. The rearrangement joins TRBV28 to TRBJ2-1; D uncertain. The CDR3 length is 12 residues. CDR1 MDHEN and CDR2 SYDVKM come from the germline V gene. The V and J ends lost 3 bases and 5 bases respectively, with 5 bases between them.

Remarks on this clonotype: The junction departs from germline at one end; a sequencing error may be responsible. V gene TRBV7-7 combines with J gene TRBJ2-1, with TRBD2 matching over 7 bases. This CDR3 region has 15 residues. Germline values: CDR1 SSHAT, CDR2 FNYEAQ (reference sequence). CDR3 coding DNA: TGTGCTAGCAGCTCCGGTCTAGCGGAAAACAATGAGCAGTTCTTC. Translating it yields CASSSGLAENNEQFF.

This chain's CDR3 is CASSLGGLDIQYF. In DNA, the CDR3 is TGTGCCAGCAGCCTGGGTGGGTTGGACATTCAGTACTTC. The V call is TRBV28, the J call TRBJ2-4; D gene ambiguous. V lost 6 bases and J lost 8, with 14 bases in between. CDR3 length: 13 residues. The germline V gene encodes CDR1 MDHEN and CDR2 SYDVKM.

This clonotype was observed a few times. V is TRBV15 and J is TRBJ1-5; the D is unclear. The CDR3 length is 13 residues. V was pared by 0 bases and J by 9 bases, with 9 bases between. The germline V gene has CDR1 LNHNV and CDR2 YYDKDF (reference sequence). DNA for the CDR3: TGTGCCACCAGCAGAGATTCAGTAAGGCCCCAGCATTTT. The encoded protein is CATSRDSVRPQHF. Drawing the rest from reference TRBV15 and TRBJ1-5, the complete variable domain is DAMVIQNPRYQVTQFGKPVTLSCSQTLNHNVMYWYQQKSSQAPKLLFHYYDKDFNNEADTPDNFQSRRPNTSFCFLDIRSPGLGDTAMYLCATSRDSVRPQHFGDGTRLSIL.